Presented here are 24 T cell receptor beta chains from one specimen sequenced in a study of T cell responses to AZD1222 COVID-19 vaccine. Method: immunoSEQ multiplex PCR; TCRdb's copy keeps in-frame clones and lacks some. The table shows about 130,000 clones, with roughly 90% occurring only once. The sample was peripheral blood, taken 28 days after the second AZD1222 dose. The source is an adult who received the AZD1222 COVID-19 vaccine.

This chain uses TRBV2 with TRBJ1-2; unclear D gene. V lost 7 bases and J lost 4, with 10 bases in between. Germline lookup yields CDR1 SNHLY and CDR2 FYNNEI. The CDR3 sequence is 12 residues long. CDR3 sequence (DNA): TGTGCCAGCAATGGAAGGAGCTATGGCTACACCTTC. This translates into CASNGRSYGYTF.

CDR3 sequence: CASSKKDKTNTEAFF. The CDR3 coding sequence is TGTGCCAGTAGTAAAAAGGACAAGACGAACACTGAAGCTTTCTTT. The V and J genes are TRBV19 and TRBJ1-1; perhaps TRBD1 as D (5 bases). CDR1 LNHDA and CDR2 SQIVND come from the germline V gene (reference sequence). There are 15 residues in the CDR3. The V end was cut by 4 bases, the J end by 1 base, with 13 bases between.

The CDR3 nucleotides are TGTGCCAGCAGCTTAGTGGGAAGGTCCTACAATGAGCAGTTCTTC. Its protein is CASSLVGRSYNEQFF. The chain carries TRBV7-2 and TRBJ2-1; no reliable D call. V dropped 1 base and J dropped 1 base, with 8 bases sitting between them. Per germline, CDR1 SGHTA and CDR2 FQGNSA. This CDR3 is built from 15 residues.

J is TRBJ1-6 and V is TRBV7-2; possible D gene TRBD1, 6 bases. Germline CDR1 and CDR2: SGHTA and FQGNSA. There are 16 residues in the CDR3. The V end was cut by 1 base, the J end by 5 bases, with 12 bases between. CDR3 nucleotide sequence: TGTGCCAGCAGCTTAGTGGGGGGGCAGAATAATTCACCCCTCCACTTT. It specifies CASSLVGGQNNSPLHF.

V is TRBV6-1 and J is TRBJ1-2; D is uncertain. Between the trimmed V and J ends, which lost 3 bases and 3 bases, there was a span of 8 bases. The CDR3 extends over 13 amino acids. CDR1 is MNHNS, CDR2 SASEGT, per germline. The CDR3 spells CASSDLRDYGYTF. As DNA, the CDR3 is TGTGCCAGCAGTGATCTCCGGGACTATGGCTACACCTTC.

This chain joins TRBV9 and TRBJ2-2; 13 bases are a match to TRBD2. This CDR3 contains 17 residues. CDR1 SGDLS and CDR2 YYNGEE come from the germline V gene. With 0 bases clipped from V and 1 base from J, the junction kept 0 bases outside the gene matches. The CDR3 region has the DNA TGTGCCAGCAGCGTAGGACTAGCGGGGGGGAACACCGGGGAGCTGTTTTTT. Translated: CASSVGLAGGNTGELFF.

A single count supports this clone. The chain combines TRBV27 with TRBJ1-4, with D unresolved. The CDR3 consists of 15 residues. Germline V gene lookup returns CDR1 MNHEY and CDR2 SMNVEV (reference sequence). The V end lost 5 bases, the J end lost 4 bases, and 14 bases lay between the germline ends. Here the CDR3 DNA reads TGTGCCAGCAGTCTAAGACGGAGTGATAATGAAAAACTGTTTTTT. Its protein product is CASSLRRSDNEKLFF. The complete variable domain, with remaining parts taken from reference TRBV27 and TRBJ1-4, reads EAQVTQNPRYLITVTGKKLTVTCSQNMNHEYMSWYRQDPGLGLRQIYYSMNVEVTDKGDVPEGYKVSRKEKRNFPLILESPSPNQTSLYFCASSLRRSDNEKLFFGSGTQLSVL.

This clone was seen only a few times. The rearrangement links TRBV5-4 to TRBJ1-3; tentative D call: TRBD1 (6 bases). The CDR3 runs 16 residues. Deletions cut 0 bases from V and 2 bases from J, with 12 bases between. Germline CDR1 is SGHNT and CDR2 is YYREEE (reference sequence). CDR3 sequence (DNA): TGTGCCAGCAGCTTGGAGGGGGGAATCGCTGGAAACACCATATATTTT. Translation: CASSLEGGIAGNTIYF. The full variable domain, rest sourced from reference TRBV5-4 and TRBJ1-3, is ETGVTQSPTHLIKTRGQQVTLRCSSQSGHNTVSWYQQALGQGPQFIFQYYREEENGRGNFPPRFSGLQFPNYSSELNVNALELDDSALYLCASSLEGGIAGNTIYFGEGSWLTVV.

V is TRBV11-3 and J is TRBJ1-1; unclear D gene. Germline-derived CDR1 and CDR2 are SGHNT and YENEEA. Deletions cut 0 bases from V and 1 base from J, with 6 bases between. The CDR3 runs to 14 residues. CDR3 bases: TGTGCCAGCAGCTTAGATCATTCGAACACTGAAGCTTTCTTT. Translation gives CASSLDHSNTEAFF.

The chain couples TRBV28 to TRBJ1-3, with D unresolved. The V gene lost 1 base and the J gene lost 9 bases, with 7 bases spanning the gap. Germline CDR1 and CDR2: MDHEN and SYDVKM. CDR3 length equals 12 residues. The DNA for the CDR3 is TGTGCCAGCAGTTTATCTCTGGGCACCATATATTTT. Protein product: CASSLSLGTIYF.

The gene calls are TRBV30 and TRBJ1-6; 7 positions match TRBD1. The V and J ends lost 1 base and 4 bases, in that order; junction bases with no gene match: 10. CDR1 is GTSNPN, CDR2 SVGIG, per germline (reference sequence). This CDR3 contains 17 residues. DNA for the CDR3: TGTGCCTGGAGTGACCAGACAGGGAGCCCTTATAATTCACCCCTCCACTTT. Translated: CAWSDQTGSPYNSPLHF.

This clone appeared once. The V call is TRBV19, the J call TRBJ2-1; the D is unclear. There are 13 residues in the CDR3. The germline gives CDR1 LNHDA, CDR2 SQIVND (reference sequence). The V end was cut by 0 bases, the J end by 3 bases, with 3 bases between. CDR3 protein: CASSIDGYNEQFF. The CDR3 nucleotides read TGTGCCAGTAGTATAGATGGCTACAATGAGCAGTTCTTC. Combining the CDR3 with reference TRBV19 and TRBJ2-1 gives the whole variable domain DGGITQSPKYLFRKEGQNVTLSCEQNLNHDAMYWYRQDPGQGLRLIYYSQIVNDFQKGDIAEGYSVSREKKESFPLTVTSAQKNPTAFYLCASSIDGYNEQFFGPGTRLTVL.

This clone has only one observation. The chain links TRBV5-5 to TRBJ1-2, with 8 bases that match TRBD1. The CDR3 is made up of 14 amino acids. V trimming: 5 bases; J trimming: 8 bases; junction bases outside the gene matches: 11. Per the germline V gene, CDR1 is SGHKS and CDR2 is YYEKEE (reference sequence). The CDR3 bases are TGTGCCAGCAGGACAGGGGCATTCGAGGGGGGCTACACCTTC. Its translation: CASRTGAFEGGYTF.

Written as DNA, the CDR3 is TGTGCCAGCACTCCGCGGGGGGGAATAGGTTGGAATGAGCAGTTCTTC. Its protein is CASTPRGGIGWNEQFF. The chain carries TRBV6-6 and TRBJ2-1, with 9 nucleotides matching TRBD2. V shed 7 bases, J shed 7 bases, and the junction held 14 bases outside the gene matches. The CDR3 is made up of 16 amino acids. The germline gives CDR1 MNHNY, CDR2 SVGAGI (reference sequence).

V and J are TRBV7-2 and TRBJ2-7, with 11 bases aligning to TRBD1. J lost 0 bases, V lost 4 bases, and 2 bases had no gene match. Germline CDR1 and CDR2: SGHTA and FQGNSA. The CDR3 has 15 residues. Here the CDR3 DNA reads TGTGCCAGCAGCTCCGGGACAGGGGGCTCCTACGAGCAGTACTTC. It translates to CASSSGTGGSYEQYF. The variable domain in full, completed from reference TRBV7-2 and TRBJ2-7, reads GAGVSQSPSNKVTEKGKDVELRCDPISGHTALYWYRQSLGQGLEFLIYFQGNSAPDKSGLPSDRFSAERTGGSVSTLTIQRTQQEDSAVYLCASSSGTGGSYEQYFGPGTRLTVT.

V usage is TRBV6-4 and J usage is TRBJ1-4; D gene uncertain. This CDR3 has 13 amino acids. V was clipped by 8 bases and J by 1 base, with 8 bases between them. CDR1 is MRHNA, CDR2 SNTAGT, per germline. The chain's CDR3 is CASAAQTNEKLFF. The CDR3 DNA reads as TGTGCCAGCGCCGCTCAAACTAATGAAAAACTGTTTTTT.

The J gene is TRBJ1-4, the V gene TRBV19, with D maybe TRBD1 (5 bases). V was clipped by 6 bases and J by 0 bases, with 8 bases between them. The CDR3 has 14 residues. Per germline, CDR1 LNHDA and CDR2 SQIVND (reference sequence). The chain's CDR3 is CASRQGTTNEKLFF. The CDR3 DNA follows: TGTGCCAGTAGGCAGGGCACAACTAATGAAAAACTGTTTTTT.

V is TRBV19 and J is TRBJ1-2, with TRBD1 identical over 9 bases. The trim removed 5 bases at V and 9 bases at J, leaving 7 bases unmatched. The CDR3 sequence is 13 residues long. Germline CDR1 LNHDA, CDR2 SQIVND (reference sequence). Here the CDR3 DNA reads TGTGCCAGTAGTCCGGGACAGGGAATTCGCTACACCTTC. Amino acid sequence: CASSPGQGIRYTF.

This chain connects TRBV10-3 to TRBJ1-1; 7 nucleotides align to TRBD1. Germline lookup yields CDR1 ENHRY and CDR2 SYGVKD. Germline trimming cut 3 bases from V and 1 base from J; bases unmatched to any gene: 8. The CDR3 loop spans 16 amino acids. CDR3 DNA: TGTGCCATCAGTGACTTAGGGGGCACTGCGAACACTGAAGCTTTCTTT. Translated: CAISDLGGTANTEAFF.

The CDR3 reads CASKGTGMNTEAFF. CDR3 nucleotides: TGTGCCAGTAAGGGGACAGGAATGAACACTGAAGCTTTCTTT. J is TRBJ1-1 and V is TRBV19; the match to TRBD1 covers 8 bases. The germline V gene has CDR1 LNHDA and CDR2 SQIVND (reference sequence). J was trimmed by 0 bases and V by 7 bases; bases with no gene match: 4. The CDR3 is 14 residues long.

The chain employs TRBV6-5 and TRBJ2-7; 7 bases agree with TRBD1. The CDR3 extends over 15 amino acids. Germline V gene data show CDR1 as MNHEY and CDR2 as SVGAGI. V dropped 4 bases and J dropped 6; count of bases not matched to a gene: 12. CDR3 in amino acids: CASSSQGLLVVEQYF. The CDR3 DNA sequence: TGTGCCAGCAGTTCACAGGGGCTCCTAGTGGTCGAGCAGTACTTC.

V usage is TRBV30 and J usage is TRBJ1-1, with D possibly being TRBD1 (6 bases). V lost 2 bases and J lost 6, with 13 bases in between. Germline V gives CDR1 GTSNPN, CDR2 SVGIG (reference sequence). The CDR3 contains 13 residues. CDR3: CAWSIQGSAEAFF. The DNA of the CDR3 is TGTGCCTGGAGTATACAGGGATCGGCTGAAGCTTTCTTT.

This clone is a singleton in its sample. The genes are TRBV7-3 and TRBJ1-1, with 7 bases fitting TRBD1. CDR3 length: 12 amino acids. From germline, CDR1 is SGHTA and CDR2 FQGTGA. Germline trimming cut 3 bases from V and 8 bases from J; bases unmatched to any gene: 3. The CDR3 here is CASSLTGQEAFF. The CDR3 nucleotides read TGTGCCAGCAGCTTGACAGGGCAAGAAGCTTTCTTT.

This clone was detected once. The same CDR3 can be traced to other DNA sequences in this sample. The V call is TRBV28, the J call TRBJ2-7; 11 nucleotides line up with TRBD2. Germline CDR1 MDHEN, CDR2 SYDVKM. The J segment lost 2 bases and the V segment lost 2 bases, leaving 2 bases of the junction unmatched. The CDR3 contains 15 residues. CDR3 DNA: TGTGCCAGCAGTTTAGGGACTAGCGGCCCCTACGAGCAGTACTTC. Translating gives CASSLGTSGPYEQYF.